The 4 T cell receptor beta chains presented below share a single source sample, sequenced in a study of blood T cells in healthy people across ages. Using a J-beta primer mix together with a sample-barcoded 5' primer, a second PCR was run for roughly 7 to 12 cycles. TCRdb recomputed calls from the 5' RACE reads with MiXCR, one row per CDR3 protein. There are about 1.1 million distinct CDR3 sequences in the sample; roughly two fifths occur only once, and over 10% lies in the top ten. The sequencing sample was made of blood. These receptors came from a man aged 18 to 29 in good health.

The chain combines TRBV29-1 with TRBJ2-1; perhaps TRBD1 as D (6 bases). Germline values: CDR1 SQVTM, CDR2 ANQGSEA. The CDR3 length is 13 residues. V was shortened by 4 bases and J by 10 bases, with 17 bases between the two germline ends. CDR3 amino acids: CSVVQGRPYEQFF. Here the CDR3 DNA reads TGCAGCGTTGTACAGGGTCGACCCTACGAGCAGTTCTTC.

A note on this clonotype: This clone may be a read error of a much larger clone one base away. The chain employs TRBV10-3 and TRBJ1-1; D uncertain. The CDR3 totals 13 residues. V gave up 10 bases and J gave up 1 base, with 13 bases separating them. Germline V CDR1 and CDR2: ENHRY, SYGVKD. This chain's CDR3 is CATMTQRNTEAFF. As DNA, the CDR3 is TGTGCCACCATGACACAGAGGAACACTGAAGCTTTCTTT.

This rearrangement joins TRBV7-9 to TRBJ2-1; D tentatively fits TRBD1 or TRBD2 (5 bases each). V dropped 7 bases and J dropped 0 bases, with 13 bases sitting between them. The CDR3 has 15 amino acids. Per the germline V gene, CDR1 is SEHNR and CDR2 is FQNEAQ (reference sequence). The CDR3 DNA sequence: TGTGCCAGCACCGAAGGGGACGGCTCCTACAATGAGCAGTTCTTC. It yields the protein CASTEGDGSYNEQFF.

This clonotype was detected a few times. The CDR3 reads CASSQSSGGTSYNEQFF. The CDR3 coding sequence is TGTGCCAGCAGCCAATCTAGCGGGGGGACATCCTACAATGAGCAGTTCTTC. This chain connects TRBV12-3 or TRBV12-4 to TRBJ2-1; 11 positions match TRBD2. V lost 6 bases to trimming and J lost 1 base; unmatched junction nucleotides: 8. The length of the CDR3 is 17 residues.